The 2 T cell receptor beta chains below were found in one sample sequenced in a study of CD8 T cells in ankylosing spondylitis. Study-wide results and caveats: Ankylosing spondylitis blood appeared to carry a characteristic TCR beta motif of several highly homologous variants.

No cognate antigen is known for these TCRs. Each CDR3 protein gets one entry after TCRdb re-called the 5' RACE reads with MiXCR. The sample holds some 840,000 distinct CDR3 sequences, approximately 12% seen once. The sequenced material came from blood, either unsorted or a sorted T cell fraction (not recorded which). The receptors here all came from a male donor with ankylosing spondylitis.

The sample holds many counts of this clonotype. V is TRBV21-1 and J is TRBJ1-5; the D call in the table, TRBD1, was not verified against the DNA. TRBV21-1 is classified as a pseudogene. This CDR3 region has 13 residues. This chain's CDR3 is CRASGFENQPQHF. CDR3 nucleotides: TGCAGGGCATCCGGCTTTGAGAATCAGCCCCAGCATTTT.

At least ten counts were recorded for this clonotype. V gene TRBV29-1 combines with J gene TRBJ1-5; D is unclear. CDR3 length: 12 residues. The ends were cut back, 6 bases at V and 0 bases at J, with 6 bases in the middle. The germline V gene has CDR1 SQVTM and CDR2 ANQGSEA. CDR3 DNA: TGCAGCGTACGTAATAGCAATCAGCCCCAGCATTTT. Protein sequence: CSVRNSNQPQHF.